In its sample, the clone carrying this TCR beta chain was seen many times. Just one base apart from a much larger clone, this may be a read error. This sample includes further DNA sequences coding for the same CDR3. This sample was included in a study of metastatic and nonmetastatic thyroid tumors. Patients underwent thyroid surgery, and none had received any treatment before it. TCRdb redid the clone calls on the PCR reads using MiXCR. The sample lists approximately 30,000 clones, more than 20% seen once, with 2.4% in the top ten. Germline lookup yields CDR1 MNHNS and CDR2 SASEGT. The CDR3 loop spans 18 amino acids.

The source material was blood. The genes are TRBV6-1 and TRBJ2-5, with D possibly TRBD1 on 7 matching bases. The source of this sequence is a female donor with papillary thyroid cancer or a benign thyroid nodule (not recorded which). Some clones in this sample may be carry-over from other donors' samples. CDR3 in amino acids: CASSEAGRGGPRQETQYF. The CDR3 DNA reads as TGTGCTAGCAGTGAAGCCGGGAGAGGGGGCCCTAGACAAGAGACCCAGTACTTC.